These 18 T cell receptor beta chains were sequenced from one sample in a study of blood T cell repertoires in COVID-19. TCRdb keeps only in-frame clones here, not all; method: immunoSEQ multiplex PCR. The data hold around 280,000 clones, with approximately 90% observed a single time. The specimen sequenced was PBMCs or T cells enriched from blood (not recorded which). The receptors were sampled from a woman in her forties who had recovered from COVID-19.

The V and J genes are TRBV6-2 or TRBV6-3 and TRBJ2-3; D is unclear. CDR1 and CDR2 from the germline V gene are MNHEY and SVGEGT. The CDR3 is 12 amino acids. V gave up 6 bases and J gave up 6 bases, with 10 bases separating them. The CDR3 region is CASSPYSDTQYF. The CDR3 DNA reads TGTGCCAGCAGCCCGTACTCGGATACGCAGTATTTT.

The chain combines TRBV5-1 with TRBJ2-2, with 10 bases fitting TRBD1. Germline V CDR1 and CDR2: SGHRS, YFSETQ. The CDR3 is 16 residues long. After removal of 0 bases from V and 5 bases from J, the junction contained 4 bases not matched to a gene. The CDR3 protein is CASSLAPGQGTGELFF. CDR3 coding DNA: TGCGCCAGCAGCTTGGCCCCGGGACAGGGGACCGGGGAGCTGTTTTTT.

The chain links TRBV27 to TRBJ2-7, with a possible D match to TRBD2 (5 bases). Germline CDR1 and CDR2: MNHEY and SMNVEV (reference sequence). The CDR3 length is 12 residues. The V end lost 3 bases, the J end lost 4 bases, and 7 bases lay between the germline ends. The CDR3 protein is CASSFRGYEQYF. The DNA of the CDR3 is TGTGCCAGCAGTTTTCGGGGATACGAGCAGTACTTC.

This chain connects TRBV7-9 to TRBJ2-6, with D perhaps matching TRBD1 (5 bases). The ends were cut back, 5 bases at V and 10 bases at J, with 18 bases in the middle. The germline V gene has CDR1 SEHNR and CDR2 FQNEAQ (reference sequence). The CDR3 length is 15 residues. In DNA, the CDR3 is TGTGCCAGCAGCCTGGGGCAGGCCCAAGGTAACGTCCTGACTTTC. It is translated as CASSLGQAQGNVLTF.

The count of this clone is one. The rearrangement joins TRBV28 to TRBJ2-7; D call uncertain. This CDR3 spans 14 amino acids. Trimming took 2 bases from V and 4 from J, leaving 12 bases between them. Germline values: CDR1 MDHEN, CDR2 SYDVKM. The DNA for the CDR3 is TGTGCCAGCAGTTTACTTGGAGTGGGTTACGAGCAGTACTTC. Protein sequence: CASSLLGVGYEQYF.

The chain has TRBV28 and TRBJ2-7; weak D call: TRBD2 (5 bases). This CDR3 comprises 15 residues. Deletions cut 6 bases from V and 2 bases from J, with 17 bases between. Per the germline V gene, CDR1 is MDHEN and CDR2 is SYDVKM. CDR3 DNA sequence: TGTGCCAGCAGCCCGGACGGGGTGAAAACCTACGAGCAGTACTTC. The encoded protein is CASSPDGVKTYEQYF.

The V gene is TRBV7-2, the J gene TRBJ2-7; a possible D gene is TRBD2 (7 bases). Trimming shortened V by 8 bases and J by 7 bases, and 21 bases separated the two germline ends. Germline assignment: CDR1 SGHTA and CDR2 FQGNSA. The CDR3 sequence is 14 residues long. The CDR3, as DNA: TGTGCCAGCCGCACCGCGGCGGGGGCCGGGGAGCAGTACTTC. As protein: CASRTAAGAGEQYF.

This chain connects TRBV30 to TRBJ1-5; no clear D gene. Germline V gene sequence: CDR1 GTSNPN, CDR2 SVGIG (reference sequence). This CDR3 spans 14 amino acids. Trimming took 1 base from V and 1 from J, leaving 8 bases between them. This CDR3 is CAWSGELSNQPQHF. The CDR3 DNA reads TGTGCCTGGAGTGGGGAGTTGAGCAATCAGCCCCAGCATTTT.

The chain employs TRBV19 and TRBJ1-5; D gene uncertain. Germline CDR1 and CDR2: LNHDA and SQIVND (reference sequence). Trimming left V 1 base short and J 0 bases short, with 7 bases between. This CDR3 spans 15 amino acids. CDR3 residues: CASSIGQYSNQPQHF. CDR3 DNA sequence: TGTGCCAGTAGTATAGGACAATATAGCAATCAGCCCCAGCATTTT.

The gene calls are TRBV7-2 and TRBJ2-5, with unresolved D. V lost 1 base, J lost 7 bases, and 10 bases lay in between. CDR1 and CDR2 from the germline V gene are SGHTA and FQGNSA. The CDR3 runs to 13 residues. The CDR3, as DNA: TGTGCCAGCAGCTTAGTGCAGGTGGGGACCCAGTACTTC. It is translated as CASSLVQVGTQYF.

This clone has just one count. This chain links TRBV24-1 with TRBJ2-3, with 16 positions matching TRBD2. V dropped 5 bases and J dropped 5; count of bases not matched to a gene: 9. CDR3 size: 18 residues. Germline CDR1 and CDR2: KGHDR and SFDVKD. In nucleotides, the CDR3 is TGTGCCACCAGTGGACCGGGACTAGCGGGAGGGCCGCAAGATACGCAGTATTTT. It specifies CATSGPGLAGGPQDTQYF.

V usage is TRBV7-9 and J usage is TRBJ2-1, with TRBD2 matching over 9 bases. The V gene's germline CDR1 is SEHNR and CDR2 FQNEAQ (reference sequence). The CDR3 totals 16 residues. The junction had 6 bases not matched to a gene; V was cut back by 6 bases and J by 0 bases. CDR3 in amino acids: CASRPGLASSYNEQFF. CDR3 coding DNA: TGTGCCAGCAGACCGGGACTAGCAAGCTCCTACAATGAGCAGTTCTTC.

The chain recombines TRBV28 with TRBJ2-3; possibly TRBD2 for D (6 bases). V was trimmed by 7 bases and J by 2 bases, leaving 10 bases between them. Germline-derived CDR1 and CDR2 are MDHEN and SYDVKM. The CDR3 has 13 residues. For the CDR3, the DNA is TGTGCCAGCATTGGGAGGACCACAGATACGCAGTATTTT. It specifies CASIGRTTDTQYF.

This sequence joins TRBV7-9 and TRBJ2-3; TRBD2 agrees at 12 bases. Germline V gene lookup returns CDR1 SEHNR and CDR2 FQNEAQ (reference sequence). V was clipped by 5 bases and J by 0 bases; unmatched bases: 6. This CDR3 contains 17 residues. This CDR3 is CASSARLAGASTDTQYF. CDR3 nucleotide sequence: TGTGCCAGCAGCGCGAGACTAGCGGGAGCCAGCACAGATACGCAGTATTTT.

The rearrangement links TRBV18 to TRBJ2-3; 9 nucleotides match TRBD2. CDR3 length equals 17 residues. After removal of 3 bases from V and 2 bases from J, the junction contained 9 bases not matched to a gene. Germline CDR1 reads KGHSH; CDR2 reads LQKENI. In nucleotides, the CDR3 is TGTGCCAGCTCACCGAGGTCAGCGGGAGGCTTCACAGATACGCAGTATTTT. Residues: CASSPRSAGGFTDTQYF.

The V and J genes are TRBV6-2 or TRBV6-3 and TRBJ2-1; D ambiguous. CDR1 is MNHEY, CDR2 SVGEGT, per germline. The CDR3 is 15 amino acids. V was cut by 0 bases and J by 1 base, with 7 bases left in between. CDR3 in amino acids: CASSYSVESYNEQFF. CDR3 DNA sequence: TGTGCCAGCAGTTACTCGGTGGAGTCCTACAATGAGCAGTTCTTC.

The chain recombines TRBV12-3 or TRBV12-4 with TRBJ1-2, with 12 nucleotides matching TRBD1. This CDR3 is 13 amino acids long. V lost 4 bases, J lost 9 bases, and 3 bases stayed unmatched. The CDR3 here is CASSSGTGGSYTF. In DNA form, the CDR3 reads TGTGCCAGCAGTTCCGGGACAGGGGGCAGCTACACCTTC.

The CDR3 reads CASSPLTRGSNQPQHF. The CDR3 bases are TGTGCCAGTAGTCCCCTTACTAGGGGGAGCAATCAGCCCCAGCATTTT. The chain recombines TRBV19 with TRBJ1-5, with D maybe TRBD1 (6 bases). CDR3 length: 16 amino acids. The V gene's germline CDR1 is LNHDA and CDR2 SQIVND (reference sequence). The germline V and J ends were trimmed by 5 bases and 1 base, with 15 bases remaining between them.